The rows below give T cell receptor beta chains drawn from one sample of a study of beta chain features in type 1 diabetes. Method: immunoSEQ multiplex PCR; TCRdb's copy keeps in-frame clones and lacks some. The sample includes fewer than 250,000 clones, 11% to 15% of them seen just once. The sample taken for sequencing was naive CD4+ T cells from blood. Source of these receptors: a woman in her thirties or forties in good health. The CDR3 runs from the conserved cysteine through the conserved F or W. Fields, in order: V gene, clone size, D gene, J gene, CDR3 protein, CDR3 DNA. D genes are given only for firm matches. Clone size, where shown, is once, few, many, or a class for clones that have expanded.

v_call: TRBV14
clone_size: few
d_call: -
j_call: TRBJ1-2
cdr3_aa: CASSRREDYGYTF
cdr3_nt: TGTGCCAGCAGTCGGAGGGAAGACTATGGCTACACCTTC

v_call: TRBV15
clone_size: -
d_call: -
j_call: TRBJ2-1
cdr3_aa: CATSRDAGLGATRSYNEQFF
cdr3_nt: TGTGCCACCAGCAGAGATGCAGGTTTAGGGGCCACTCGTTCCTACAATGAGCAGTTCTTC

v_call: TRBV18
clone_size: -
d_call: -
j_call: TRBJ1-6
cdr3_aa: CASSQDSPYNNSPLHF
cdr3_nt: TGTGCCAGCTCACAAGACAGTCCATACAATAATTCACCCCTCCACTTT

v_call: TRBV2
clone_size: few
d_call: TRBD1
j_call: TRBJ1-2
cdr3_aa: CASSRDRGYGYTF
cdr3_nt: TGTGCCAGCAGCCGGGACAGGGGTTATGGCTACACCTTC

v_call: TRBV7-9
clone_size: -
d_call: -
j_call: TRBJ2-7
cdr3_aa: CASSLTGLSREKGEQYF
cdr3_nt: TGTGCCAGCAGCTTAACGGGTTTATCGAGGGAGAAAGGGGAGCAGTACTTC

v_call: TRBV6-5
clone_size: -
d_call: TRBD2
j_call: TRBJ2-3
cdr3_aa: CASSYSTSGTDTQYF
cdr3_nt: TGTGCCAGCAGTTACTCGACTAGCGGGACAGATACGCAGTATTTT

v_call: TRBV5-1
clone_size: few
d_call: TRBD2
j_call: TRBJ2-1
cdr3_aa: CASSLTSGGSIEQFF
cdr3_nt: TGCGCCAGCAGCTTGACTAGCGGGGGGTCTATTGAGCAGTTCTTC

v_call: TRBV29-1
clone_size: few
d_call: -
j_call: TRBJ1-2
cdr3_aa: CSVAGQGYGYTF
cdr3_nt: TGCAGCGTTGCAGGGCAAGGGTATGGCTACACCTTC

v_call: TRBV7-2
clone_size: few
d_call: -
j_call: TRBJ2-5
cdr3_aa: CASSIYSETQYF
cdr3_nt: TGTGCCAGCAGCATTTACTCAGAGACCCAGTACTTC

v_call: TRBV5-1
clone_size: -
d_call: TRBD1
j_call: TRBJ1-1
cdr3_aa: CASSSQGANTEAFF
cdr3_nt: TGCGCCAGCAGTTCTCAGGGGGCCAACACTGAAGCTTTCTTT

v_call: TRBV5-1
clone_size: few
d_call: -
j_call: TRBJ1-1
cdr3_aa: CASSSGLNTEAFF
cdr3_nt: TGCGCCAGCAGTTCGGGGTTGAACACTGAAGCTTTCTTT

v_call: TRBV9
clone_size: -
d_call: TRBD2
j_call: TRBJ2-7
cdr3_aa: CASSPRGGPRGAYEQYF
cdr3_nt: TGTGCCAGCAGCCCTCGGGGGGGGCCTCGAGGGGCCTACGAGCAGTACTTC

v_call: TRBV10-3
clone_size: -
d_call: TRBD1
j_call: TRBJ1-1
cdr3_aa: CAISVAGGAYTEAFF
cdr3_nt: TGTGCCATCAGTGTGGCAGGGGGCGCGTACACTGAAGCTTTCTTT

v_call: TRBV7-2
clone_size: -
d_call: -
j_call: TRBJ2-3
cdr3_aa: CASSPGAVGGTDTQYF
cdr3_nt: TGTGCCAGCAGCCCCGGTGCTGTGGGAGGCACAGATACGCAGTATTTT

v_call: TRBV29-1
clone_size: -
d_call: TRBD2
j_call: TRBJ2-5
cdr3_aa: CSVLSGGAQETQYF
cdr3_nt: TGCAGCGTCCTAAGCGGGGGGGCCCAAGAGACCCAGTACTTC

v_call: TRBV25-1
clone_size: -
d_call: TRBD1
j_call: TRBJ1-1
cdr3_aa: CASRRTGRQAFF
cdr3_nt: TGTGCCAGCAGAAGGACAGGGCGGCAGGCTTTCTTT

v_call: TRBV4-2
clone_size: few
d_call: TRBD2
j_call: TRBJ2-1
cdr3_aa: CASSQGGGLADNEQFF
cdr3_nt: TGTGCCAGCAGCCAAGGCGGGGGGCTAGCGGACAATGAGCAGTTCTTC

v_call: TRBV21-1
clone_size: -
d_call: -
j_call: TRBJ1-2
cdr3_aa: CASSKSVPAPAWAGGYTF
cdr3_nt: TGTGCCAGCAGCAAATCTGTCCCGGCCCCAGCCTGGGCGGGCGGCTACACCTTC

v_call: TRBV18
clone_size: few
d_call: -
j_call: TRBJ1-4
cdr3_aa: CASSPLRELNEKLFF
cdr3_nt: TGTGCCAGCTCACCACTTCGGGAGCTTAATGAAAAACTGTTTTTT

v_call: TRBV7-2
clone_size: few
d_call: -
j_call: TRBJ1-1
cdr3_aa: CASRRVRGGDSEAFF
cdr3_nt: TGTGCCAGCAGACGTGTGAGGGGAGGAGATAGTGAAGCTTTCTTT

v_call: TRBV11-1
clone_size: few
d_call: TRBD1
j_call: TRBJ2-7
cdr3_aa: CASSFKTGGTEQYF
cdr3_nt: TGTGCCAGCAGCTTCAAGACAGGGGGGACCGAGCAGTACTTC

v_call: TRBV2
clone_size: few
d_call: -
j_call: TRBJ1-2
cdr3_aa: CASSPRSPMEGYTF
cdr3_nt: TGTGCCAGCAGCCCCCGATCACCCATGGAGGGCTACACCTTC

v_call: TRBV6-4
clone_size: few
d_call: TRBD1
j_call: TRBJ2-3
cdr3_aa: CASSRPVTGVGSDTQYF
cdr3_nt: TGTGCCAGCAGTAGGCCGGTGACAGGGGTCGGTTCAGATACGCAGTATTTT

v_call: TRBV4-3
clone_size: few
d_call: TRBD2
j_call: TRBJ2-3
cdr3_aa: CASSLRTSSTDTQYF
cdr3_nt: TGCGCCAGCAGCCTTCGGACTAGCAGCACAGATACGCAGTATTTT

v_call: TRBV7-8
clone_size: -
d_call: TRBD2
j_call: TRBJ2-7
cdr3_aa: CASSFRRGVDEQYF
cdr3_nt: TGTGCCAGCAGCTTTCGGCGGGGGGTTGACGAGCAGTACTTC

v_call: TRBV7-2
clone_size: many
d_call: -
j_call: TRBJ1-4
cdr3_aa: CASSFVTTNEKLFF
cdr3_nt: TGTGCCAGCAGCTTCGTTACAACTAATGAAAAACTGTTTTTT

v_call: TRBV19
clone_size: few
d_call: TRBD1
j_call: TRBJ2-5
cdr3_aa: CASSIPGTGQKTQYF
cdr3_nt: TGTGCCAGTAGTATCCCGGGGACAGGGCAGAAGACCCAGTACTTC

v_call: TRBV5-4
clone_size: -
d_call: TRBD1
j_call: TRBJ1-2
cdr3_aa: CASSLEGAYYGYTF
cdr3_nt: TGTGCCAGCAGCTTGGAGGGGGCGTACTATGGCTACACCTTC

v_call: TRBV18
clone_size: few
d_call: -
j_call: TRBJ1-2
cdr3_aa: CASSPIDEAKFDGYTF
cdr3_nt: TGTGCCAGCTCACCGATCGACGAGGCAAAATTTGATGGCTACACCTTC

v_call: TRBV4-1
clone_size: few
d_call: TRBD1
j_call: TRBJ2-7
cdr3_aa: CASSSIPGQGIYEQYF
cdr3_nt: TGCGCCAGCAGCTCAATACCGGGACAGGGAATCTACGAGCAGTACTTC